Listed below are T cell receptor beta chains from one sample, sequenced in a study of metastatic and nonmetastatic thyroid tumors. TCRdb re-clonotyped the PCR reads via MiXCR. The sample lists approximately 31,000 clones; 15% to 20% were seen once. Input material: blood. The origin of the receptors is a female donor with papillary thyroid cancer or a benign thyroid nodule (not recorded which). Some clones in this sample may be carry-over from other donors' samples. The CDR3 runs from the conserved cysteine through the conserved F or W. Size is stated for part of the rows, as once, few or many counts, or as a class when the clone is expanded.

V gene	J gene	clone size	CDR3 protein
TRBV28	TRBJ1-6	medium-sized	CATMDGRDSPLHF
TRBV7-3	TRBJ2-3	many	CASSLAPGGNTDTQYF
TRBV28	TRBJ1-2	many	CASSPTVDYGYTF
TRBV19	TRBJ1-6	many	CASSISVTSGSPLHF
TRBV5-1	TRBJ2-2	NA	CASSNYPTGELFF
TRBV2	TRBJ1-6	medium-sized	CASTGGRYNSPLHF
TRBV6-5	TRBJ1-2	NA	CASSYRANYGYTF
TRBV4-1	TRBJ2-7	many	CASSRSPGTSSLEQYF
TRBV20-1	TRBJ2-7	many	CSARAVTRSDKSYEQYF
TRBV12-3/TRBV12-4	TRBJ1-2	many	CASSILPQTYGYTF
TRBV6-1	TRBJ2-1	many	CASSLGAGIYNEQFF
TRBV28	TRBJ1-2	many	CASSPVLGDYGYTF
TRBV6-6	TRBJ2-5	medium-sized	CASSYTGTSGEETQYF
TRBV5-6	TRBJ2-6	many	CASSSGTGGYWANVLTF
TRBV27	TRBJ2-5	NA	CASSDYTGGEKETQYF
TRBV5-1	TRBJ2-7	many	CASSLAGGLAGGVYEQYF
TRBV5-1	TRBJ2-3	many	CASSLVTGEADTQYF
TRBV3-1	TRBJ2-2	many	CASSQFTRELFF
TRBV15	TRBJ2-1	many	CATSRLTGASNEQFF
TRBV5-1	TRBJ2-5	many	CASSLANTSEQETQYF
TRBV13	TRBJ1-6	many	CASSLGHGQGGSPLHF
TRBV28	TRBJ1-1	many	CASSSRLPKRGGTEAFF
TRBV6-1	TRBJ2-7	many	CASSVAEETYEQYF
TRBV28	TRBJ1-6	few	CATREGGAPLHF
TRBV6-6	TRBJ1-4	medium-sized	CASSYGTGEPEKLFF
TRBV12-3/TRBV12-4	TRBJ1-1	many	CASRPSDINTEAFF
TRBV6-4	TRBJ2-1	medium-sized	CASSDGSNNEQFF
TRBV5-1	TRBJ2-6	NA	CASSLTGNSGANVLTF
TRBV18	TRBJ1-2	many	CASSPPEGRICTF
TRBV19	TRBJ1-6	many	CASSRGFRAYNSPLHF
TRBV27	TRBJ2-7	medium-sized	CASSPYDSPSYEQYF
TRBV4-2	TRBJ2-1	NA	CASSQDSYNEQFF
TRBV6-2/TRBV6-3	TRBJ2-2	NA	CASRGGHLNTRELFF
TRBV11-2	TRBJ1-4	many	CASSSPASGNEKLFF
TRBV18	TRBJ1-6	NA	CASSPTSQVGYSYNSPLHF
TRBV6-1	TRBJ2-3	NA	CASNSCKTPRTDTQYF
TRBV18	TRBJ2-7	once	CASSPGAYEQYF
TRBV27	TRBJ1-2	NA	CASSTQGYYGYTF
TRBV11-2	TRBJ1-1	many	CASSSLGGQLEAFF
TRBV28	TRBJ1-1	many	CASSPSWPQVRGNTEAFF
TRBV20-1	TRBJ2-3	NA	CSVVSGSPADTQYF
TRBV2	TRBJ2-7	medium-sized	CASSPQAYEQYF